Below are 26 T cell receptor beta chains sequenced from a single sample in a study of memory CD4+ T cells and cytomegalovirus serostatus. Clones were sequenced by immunoSEQ multiplex PCR, and TCRdb holds only the in-frame ones, with some missing. The sample records some 52,000 clones, under 80% being singletons. Single viable CD3+CD4+CD8-CD45RO+ cells were sorted as the memory CD4+ T cells. The specimen was memory CD4+ T cells from blood. The receptors here all came from an adult in good health and CMV-seronegative.

The rearrangement joins TRBV19 to TRBJ1-6; 8 bases match TRBD1. The CDR3 extends over 15 amino acids. The ends lost 4 bases at V and 3 bases at J; junction bases unmatched: 2. Germline V lookup: CDR1 LNHDA, CDR2 SQIVND (reference sequence). The CDR3 nucleotides read TGTGCCAGTAGTACTGACAGGGGCTATAATTCACCCCTCCACTTT. Residues: CASSTDRGYNSPLHF. The full variable domain, with the rest looked up from reference TRBV19 and TRBJ1-6, is DGGITQSPKYLFRKEGQNVTLSCEQNLNHDAMYWYRQDPGQGLRLIYYSQIVNDFQKGDIAEGYSVSREKKESFPLTVTSAQKNPTAFYLCASSTDRGYNSPLHFGNGTRLTVT.

The V and J genes are TRBV19 and TRBJ2-2; D could derive from TRBD1 or TRBD2 (5 bases each). V lost 6 bases to trimming and J lost 1 base, with 18 bases between them. This CDR3 has 17 amino acids. CDR1 LNHDA and CDR2 SQIVND come from the germline V gene (reference sequence). CDR3 residues: CASRTEGRQRNTGELFF. CDR3 bases: TGTGCCAGTAGGACCGAGGGGCGACAGAGGAACACCGGGGAGCTGTTTTTT.

Points on this clone: Because the CDR3's place on the DNA is in doubt, the DNA is left out and the CDR3 is given as listed by TCRdb. This chain links TRBV11-1 with TRBJ2-3. Germline assignment: CDR1 SGHAT and CDR2 FQDESV (reference sequence). Both ends counted, the CDR3 spans 15 residues. The CDR3 sequence is CASSFGPGSKDTQYF.

The chain has TRBV11-1 and TRBJ2-1, with 13 bases identical to TRBD2. V was pared by 5 bases and J by 6 bases, with 4 bases of the junction left unmatched. Germline CDR1 is SGHAT and CDR2 is FQDESV (reference sequence). This CDR3 has 15 residues. CDR3 DNA sequence: TGTGCCAGCAGCCGACTAGCGGGGGGCCTCAATGAGCAGTTCTTC. Translated: CASSRLAGGLNEQFF.

The V and J genes are TRBV27 and TRBJ2-7; D unresolved. Germline V gives CDR1 MNHEY, CDR2 SMNVEV (reference sequence). Trimming stripped 3 bases from V and 3 bases from J, with 9 bases between. The length of the CDR3 is 13 residues. CDR3 loop: CASSFNRHYEQYF. CDR3 coding DNA: TGTGCCAGCAGTTTTAACAGACACTACGAGCAGTACTTC.

The CDR3 DNA sequence: TGCAGCGTTTCACAGGGGGCGCGAGGTAACACCATATATTTT. This gives the protein CSVSQGARGNTIYF. The chain employs TRBV29-1 and TRBJ1-3, with TRBD1 matching 9 bases. Germline V gives CDR1 SQVTM, CDR2 ANQGSEA. CDR3 length: 14 amino acids. V shed 5 bases, J shed 7 bases, and the junction held 9 bases outside the gene matches.

The chain recombines TRBV6-5 with TRBJ1-1, with D tentatively TRBD1 (6 bases). Germline V lookup: CDR1 MNHEY, CDR2 SVGAGI. Deletions cut 2 bases from V and 12 bases from J, with 13 bases between. This CDR3 has 12 amino acids. The CDR3 nucleotides read TGTGCCAGCAGTTACCGGGGGCTCCAAACTTTCTTT. Protein product: CASSYRGLQTFF.

The chain uses TRBV2 and TRBJ2-7; D not resolved. The germline V gene encodes CDR1 SNHLY and CDR2 FYNNEI. The V end was cut by 5 bases, the J end by 0 bases, with 14 bases between. The CDR3 extends over 15 amino acids. The DNA for the CDR3 is TGTGCCAGCAGTCCTTCGCTGTACTCCTCCTACGAGCAGTACTTC. As protein: CASSPSLYSSYEQYF.

The gene calls are TRBV25-1 and TRBJ2-3; 10 bases agree with TRBD2. The CDR3 loop spans 17 amino acids. Germline CDR1 MGHDK, CDR2 SYGVNS. The V segment lost 1 base and the J segment 3 bases; nucleotides outside the gene matches: 7. CDR3 DNA sequence: TGTGCCAGCAGTGAATCGGTAATAGCGGGGGGTACAGATACGCAGTATTTT. This translates into CASSESVIAGGTDTQYF.

V gene TRBV6-5 combines with J gene TRBJ1-5; tentative D call: TRBD1 (5 bases). The CDR3 sequence is 13 residues long. Trimming removed 5 bases from V and 1 base from J, with 6 bases in between. The V gene's germline CDR1 is MNHEY and CDR2 SVGAGI. CDR3 nucleotide sequence: TGTGCCAGCAGTCAGGGAAGCAATCAGCCCCAGCATTTT. Protein product: CASSQGSNQPQHF.

V gene TRBV10-3 combines with J gene TRBJ2-5; no reliable D call. Deletions cut 7 bases from V and 2 bases from J, with 11 bases between. Germline assignment: CDR1 ENHRY and CDR2 SYGVKD. The CDR3 has 13 amino acids. For the CDR3, the DNA is TGTGCCATCAAAAGGCAGACTCAAGAGACCCAGTACTTC. Protein product: CAIKRQTQETQYF.

The chain carries TRBV6-1 and TRBJ1-2; D ambiguous. V lost 8 bases and J 2 bases, leaving 12 bases between the germline ends. Per the germline V gene, CDR1 is MNHNS and CDR2 is SASEGT. CDR3 length equals 13 residues. The DNA for the CDR3 is TGTGCCAGCTCACTGGGAACGAACTATGGCTACACCTTC. Protein sequence: CASSLGTNYGYTF.

The rearrangement joins TRBV5-5 to TRBJ1-2; TRBD1 might be the D (5 bases). V lost 4 bases, J lost 4 bases, and 14 bases lay in between. This CDR3 region has 14 residues. Germline CDR1 reads SGHKS; CDR2 reads YYEKEE (reference sequence). The CDR3 loop reads CASSAIPGGYGYTF. The DNA for the CDR3 is TGTGCCAGCAGCGCAATACCGGGGGGCTATGGCTACACCTTC. The variable domain in full, completed from reference TRBV5-5 and TRBJ1-2, reads DAGVTQSPTHLIKTRGQQVTLRCSPISGHKSVSWYQQVLGQGPQFIFQYYEKEERGRGNFPDRFSARQFPNYSSELNVNALLLGDSALYLCASSAIPGGYGYTFGSGTRLTVV.

The rearrangement uses TRBV28 and TRBJ2-5; 12 positions agree with TRBD2. V lost 6 bases and J lost 5; bases outside the gene matches: 10. The CDR3 is made up of 16 amino acids. CDR1 is MDHEN and CDR2 is SYDVKM in the germline V gene. CDR3 loop: CASSHQLAGGGETQYF. The CDR3 bases are TGTGCCAGCAGCCACCAACTAGCGGGGGGTGGGGAGACCCAGTACTTC.

The chain links TRBV27 to TRBJ1-2, with unresolved D. The CDR3 is 13 amino acids. Germline V gene lookup returns CDR1 MNHEY and CDR2 SMNVEV (reference sequence). V was clipped by 3 bases and J by 7 bases, with 12 bases between them. The CDR3 here is CASSLSGSVGYTF. The CDR3, as DNA: TGTGCCAGCAGTTTGTCGGGGAGCGTTGGCTACACCTTC.

The V call is TRBV6-1, the J call TRBJ2-4, with a tentative D call TRBD2 (5 bases). The CDR3 runs 15 residues. Trimming stripped 3 bases from V and 0 bases from J, with 9 bases between. The germline gives CDR1 MNHNS, CDR2 SASEGT. CDR3 loop: CASSERAIAKNIQYF. The CDR3 DNA reads TGTGCCAGCAGTGAGAGGGCCATAGCCAAAAACATTCAGTACTTC.

The chain has TRBV18 and TRBJ1-1; TRBD1 aligns across 9 bases. CDR3 size: 13 residues. Germline lookup yields CDR1 KGHSH and CDR2 LQKENI. The V and J ends lost 6 bases and 11 bases, in that order; junction bases with no gene match: 10. The CDR3: CASSQSTGGYAFF. The CDR3 DNA is TGTGCCAGCTCCCAAAGCACAGGGGGCTACGCTTTCTTT.

In DNA form, the CDR3 reads TGTGCCTGGAGTATCAGGGGCTCGGGCAATCAGCCCCAGCATTTT. Translation: CAWSIRGSGNQPQHF. The chain links TRBV30 to TRBJ1-5, with D perhaps TRBD1 (6 bases). V was cut by 2 bases and J by 2 bases, with 13 bases left in between. Germline V CDR1 and CDR2: GTSNPN, SVGIG (reference sequence). The CDR3 is 15 amino acids.

The rearrangement joins TRBV10-2 to TRBJ1-3; 7 bases match TRBD1. J was trimmed by 8 bases and V by 6 bases; bases with no gene match: 1. The CDR3 spans 11 residues. CDR1 and CDR2 (germline): WSHSY, SAAADI. Here the CDR3 DNA reads TGCGCCAGCAGCCAGGGGGACACCATATATTTT. Translation: CASSQGDTIYF.

The chain combines TRBV6-5 with TRBJ2-2; D is ambiguous. Between the trimmed V and J ends, which lost 1 base and 1 base, there was a span of 4 bases. CDR3 length equals 14 residues. Germline CDR1 is MNHEY and CDR2 is SVGAGI. Written as DNA, the CDR3 is TGTGCCAGCAGTTACTTACAGAACACCGGGGAGCTGTTTTTT. This gives the protein CASSYLQNTGELFF.

The chain combines TRBV18 with TRBJ1-1; no firm D call. CDR1 and CDR2 (germline): KGHSH, LQKENI. This CDR3 is built from 13 residues. V dropped 6 bases and J dropped 5 bases, with 13 bases sitting between them. The CDR3 protein is CASSPQVETEAFF. The CDR3 DNA sequence: TGTGCCAGCTCTCCCCAAGTGGAGACTGAAGCTTTCTTT.

The chain has TRBV2 and TRBJ2-3; D is undetermined. Trimming removed 8 bases at V and 6 bases at J, with 15 bases between. This CDR3 comprises 13 residues. Germline loops: CDR1 SNHLY, CDR2 FYNNEI. CDR3 in amino acids: CASQDSGRDTQYF. CDR3 in DNA: TGTGCCAGCCAAGACTCGGGTAGGGATACGCAGTATTTT.

V gene TRBV11-2 combines with J gene TRBJ1-2; TRBD1 matches at 7 bases. Germline CDR1 and CDR2: SGHAT and FQNNGV. V was clipped by 5 bases and J by 5 bases; unmatched bases: 11. The CDR3 is made up of 15 amino acids. The CDR3 sequence is CASSLVKGQQYGYTF. DNA of the CDR3: TGTGCCAGCAGCCTTGTTAAGGGACAGCAGTATGGCTACACCTTC. The variable domain in full, with the rest retrieved from reference TRBV11-2 and TRBJ1-2, is EAGVAQSPRYKIIEKRQSVAFWCNPISGHATLYWYQQILGQGPKLLIQFQNNGVVDDSQLPKDRFSAERLKGVDSTLKIQPAKLEDSAVYLCASSLVKGQQYGYTFGSGTRLTVV.

This chain connects TRBV11-3 to TRBJ2-2; D is unclear. There are 14 residues in the CDR3. V lost 2 bases to trimming and J lost 9 bases, with 13 bases between them. CDR1 is SGHNT and CDR2 is YENEEA in the germline V gene. CDR3 sequence reads: CASSLRSGERELFF. For the CDR3, the DNA is TGTGCCAGCAGCTTAAGGTCCGGCGAAAGGGAGCTGTTTTTT. Full variable domain (outside the CDR3, taken from reference TRBV11-3 and TRBJ2-2): EAGVVQSPRYKIIEKKQPVAFWCNPISGHNTLYWYLQNLGQGPELLIRYENEEAVDDSQLPKDRFSAERLKGVDSTLKIQPAELGDSAVYLCASSLRSGERELFFGEGSRLTVL.

This chain connects TRBV28 to TRBJ1-1; D gene uncertain. CDR3 length: 13 residues. Looked up from germline, CDR1 is MDHEN and CDR2 is SYDVKM. Trimming took 5 bases from V and 8 from J, leaving 15 bases between them. CDR3 loop: CASSTPGREEAFF. In DNA, the CDR3 is TGTGCCAGCAGTACCCCCGGGAGGGAAGAAGCTTTCTTT.

This CDR3 reads CASSHRTVDEQYF. The CDR3 bases are TGTGCCAGCAGCCATCGGACGGTAGACGAGCAGTACTTC. The chain has TRBV14 and TRBJ2-5; D is uncertain. The J call may be mistaken, given a closer DNA end match to TRBJ2-7. Germline V gives CDR1 SGHDN, CDR2 FVKESK. CDR3 length equals 13 residues.